This T cell receptor beta chain was found in a study of blood T cells in healthy people across ages. Whole-study results and caveats: It was found that TCR beta diversity correlated strongly with the percentage of naive T cells.

This clonotype was seen a few times. Its antigen is still unknown. Alongside a J-beta primer mix, a sample-barcoded 5' primer served in a second PCR lasting roughly 7 to 12 cycles. TCRdb re-derived calls from the 5' RACE reads in MiXCR, one entry per CDR3 protein. The sample yields 1.5 million to 2 million distinct CDR3 sequences, roughly 52% seen once. The CDR3 length is 14 residues. The V and J ends lost 0 bases and 3 bases respectively, with 9 bases between them. Germline loops: CDR1 SGHRS, CDR2 YFSETQ. Input material: blood. The J gene is TRBJ2-5, the V gene TRBV5-1; possibly TRBD2 for D (6 bases). The clonotype originates from a woman aged 40 to 55 in good health. The CDR3 nucleotides read TGCGCCAGCAGCTTGGGGGGACTTAAAGAGACCCAGTACTTC. Its protein product is CASSLGGLKETQYF.